These T cell receptor beta chains were read from a single sample in a study of blood T cell repertoires in COVID-19. Assay: immunoSEQ multiplex PCR; the TCRdb copy retains only in-frame clones and omits some. The sample lists 350,000 to 450,000 clones, just over 90% seen once, with 0.8% to 0.9% in the top ten. The specimen was PBMCs or T cells enriched from blood (not recorded which). The receptors were sampled from a woman between 40 and 55 years old who had been exposed to COVID-19. Both conserved end residues are part of each CDR3. The D gene is left open where the match is weak. The size field is filled for only some rows; it gives once, few, many or a size class.

V gene,clone size,J gene,D gene,CDR3 DNA,CDR3 protein
TRBV18,-,TRBJ1-1,-,TGTGCCAGCTCACCCGGGACATTGAACACTGAAGCTTTCTTT,CASSPGTLNTEAFF
TRBV6-5,-,TRBJ2-7,TRBD2,TGTGCCAGCAGTTCCGGACTAGGAGCCTACGAGCAGTACTTC,CASSSGLGAYEQYF
TRBV2,-,TRBJ1-2,TRBD1,TGTGCCAGCAGAAACCACGGGACAGGGGGTATCGGTGGCTACACCTTC,CASRNHGTGGIGGYTF
TRBV30,-,TRBJ1-6,TRBD1,TGTGCCTGGAGCCTCTTAACAGGGGGTAATTCACCCCTCCACTTT,CAWSLLTGGNSPLHF
TRBV21-1,-,TRBJ1-2,-,TGTGCCAGCCCGTACAGGGGCGGCTACACCTTC,CASPYRGGYTF
TRBV7-2,-,TRBJ1-1,-,TGTGCCAGCAGCTTCTACCCAGGGGCAGAAGCTTTCTTT,CASSFYPGAEAFF
TRBV7-9,-,TRBJ2-3,-,TGTGCCAGCAGCTCACCCCTAGAGGAGACTAGTCCACGGTATACGCAGTATTTT,CASSSPLEETSPRYTQYF
TRBV7-2,-,TRBJ1-1,TRBD1,TGTGCCAGCAGCGACAGGGTTGGGACTGAAGCTTTCTTT,CASSDRVGTEAFF
TRBV6-5,-,TRBJ1-6,-,TGTGCCAGCTCCGGGGGTTGGGATAATTCACCCCTCCACTTT,CASSGGWDNSPLHF
TRBV4-1,-,TRBJ1-2,-,TGCGCCAGCAGCCAGGACAGCTCTAGTTCTAACTATGGCTACACCTTC,CASSQDSSSSNYGYTF
TRBV5-1,-,TRBJ2-7,TRBD2,TGCGCCAGCAGCTATTCCGGGACTAGCGGGGATGCTGTGTCCTACGAGCAGTACTTC,CASSYSGTSGDAVSYEQYF
TRBV7-2,once,TRBJ2-3,TRBD1,TGTGCCAGCAGCTCCCGGACAGGGGGCTTTGCAGATACGCAGTATTTT,CASSSRTGGFADTQYF
TRBV19,-,TRBJ1-2,TRBD1,TGTGCCAGTAGTACTCCGGGACAGGGCTACCTTAGGTATGGCTACACCTTC,CASSTPGQGYLRYGYTF
TRBV2,-,TRBJ2-7,-,TGTGCCAGCAGTCACCAGCCGCCTCAACAGATCTCCTACGAGCAGTACTTC,CASSHQPPQQISYEQYF
TRBV15,-,TRBJ2-7,-,TGTGCCACCAGCAGAGATATGGCAGGCCAAATCTATTACGAGCAATACTTC,CATSRDMAGQIYYEQYF
TRBV5-6,-,TRBJ1-3,-,TGTGCCAGCAGCCGAAGGCCTTACAGGGGAAACACCATATATTTT,CASSRRPYRGNTIYF
TRBV18,-,TRBJ1-5,TRBD1,TGTGCCAGCTCAGGGACAGGTAACAATCAGCCCCAGCATTTT,CASSGTGNNQPQHF
TRBV6-2/TRBV6-3,-,TRBJ1-2,TRBD1,TGTGCCAGCAGTTCCCGAGACAGGGACCACTATGGCTACACCTTC,CASSSRDRDHYGYTF
TRBV6-4,-,TRBJ2-5,-,TGTGCCAGCAGTGACTCGTTGAGGGGGGGGGAAGAGACCCAGTACTTC,CASSDSLRGGEETQYF
TRBV5-4,-,TRBJ1-2,TRBD1,TGTGCCAGCAGCTCCCCTGGACAGGGGGCGGGTGGCTACACCTTC,CASSSPGQGAGGYTF
TRBV30,-,TRBJ1-2,-,TGTGCCTGGAGTGAGGCCCTGGGCAGGCGAATCGGCTACACCTTC,CAWSEALGRRIGYTF
TRBV30,-,TRBJ1-2,-,TGTGCCTGGAGGTCCCTTGGCTACACCTTC,CAWRSLGYTF
TRBV19,-,TRBJ1-6,TRBD1,TGTGCCAGCCAAGTGACAGGGGGCAATTCACCCCTCCACTTT,CASQVTGGNSPLHF
TRBV19,-,TRBJ2-3,TRBD2,TGTGCCAGTAGTACAAGACTAGCGGGGGGACTTAGCACAGATACGCAGTATTTT,CASSTRLAGGLSTDTQYF
TRBV6-5,-,TRBJ1-2,-,TGTGCCAGCAGTTACTCGGGTGACAGGCGTGGCTACACCTTC,CASSYSGDRRGYTF
TRBV4-1,-,TRBJ2-4,-,TGCGCCAGCAGCCCCCTAGGTTCTGGAGGGAGGGACAATGCTATAGCCAAAAACATTCAGTACTTC,CASSPLGSGGRDNAIAKNIQYF
TRBV6-6,-,TRBJ2-3,-,TGTGCCAGCAGTTACAGCACAGGGTATCCAGATACGCAGTATTTT,CASSYSTGYPDTQYF
TRBV30,-,TRBJ2-5,TRBD1,TGTGCCTGGAGTGCTATCGGGACAGGGGTAGGGGAGACCCAGTACTTC,CAWSAIGTGVGETQYF
TRBV4-1,-,TRBJ2-1,TRBD1,TGCGCCAGCAGCCAAGACCCCAACAGGGGGCAGAGGAGTGAGCAGTTCTTC,CASSQDPNRGQRSEQFF